This T cell receptor (beta chain) was identified during a study of OX40 agonist ivuxolimab in advanced cancers. Study-level background: Patients received ivuxolimab, an agonistic anti-OX40 (CD134) antibody. Three patients got partial responses; one had hepatocellular carcinoma and two had cutaneous melanoma.

Broader study findings: Expanded clones were, on average, more numerous in CD8+ T cells than in CD4+.

Clones were sequenced by immunoSEQ multiplex PCR, and TCRdb holds only the in-frame ones, with some missing. The data contain about 59,000 clones, 85% to 95% of them singletons. Comments on this clone: Its antigen is not identified.

The length of the CDR3 is 12 residues. The trim removed 5 bases at V and 2 bases at J, leaving 0 bases unmatched. Per germline, CDR1 KGHSH and CDR2 LQKENI. Baseline was the first blood sampling point, followed by cycle 4 day 1 and cycle 7 day 1. The chain combines TRBV18 with TRBJ2-7, with TRBD2 matching over 7 bases. The source of this sequence is an adult with an advanced solid tumor such as melanoma, head and neck, liver or kidney cancer. The sequences come from CD4+ or CD8+ T cells sorted from blood, collected in a trial of the OX40 agonist ivuxolimab. CDR3 sequence reads: CASSTSAYEQYF. The CDR3 nucleotides read TGTGCCAGCTCAACTAGCGCCTACGAGCAGTACTTC.